The following is a T cell receptor beta chain sequence with its context. Its antigen is not known. The junction had 8 bases not matched to a gene; V was cut back by 5 bases and J by 0 bases. Germline values: CDR1 MDHEN, CDR2 SYDVKM. This CDR3 is 16 amino acids long. The sample belongs to a study of T cell repertoires in cytomegalovirus infection. Study context: Selection of CMV epitopes for the study included recently identified HLA-C-restricted and well-studied HLA-B-restricted ones. Overall study results and limits: HLA-C-restricted, CMV-specific TCR beta clonotypes were dominant ex vivo.

TCRdb passed the reads through MiXCR, listing each CDR3 protein once. This sample yields about 700,000 distinct CDR3 sequences, of which about 30% are seen a single time; 18% belongs to the top ten. The rearrangement uses TRBV28 and TRBJ1-1; TRBD1 matches 8 bases. The sequence was collected from a human donor in good health (CMV status not recorded). Some clones in this sample may be carry-over from other donors' samples. Material: cultured PBMCs, obtained from culture after CMV antigen stimulation. For the CDR3, the DNA is TGTGCCAGCAGTCCCCTGGACAGGGCCTTGAACACTGAAGCTTTCTTT. Its protein is CASSPLDRALNTEAFF.